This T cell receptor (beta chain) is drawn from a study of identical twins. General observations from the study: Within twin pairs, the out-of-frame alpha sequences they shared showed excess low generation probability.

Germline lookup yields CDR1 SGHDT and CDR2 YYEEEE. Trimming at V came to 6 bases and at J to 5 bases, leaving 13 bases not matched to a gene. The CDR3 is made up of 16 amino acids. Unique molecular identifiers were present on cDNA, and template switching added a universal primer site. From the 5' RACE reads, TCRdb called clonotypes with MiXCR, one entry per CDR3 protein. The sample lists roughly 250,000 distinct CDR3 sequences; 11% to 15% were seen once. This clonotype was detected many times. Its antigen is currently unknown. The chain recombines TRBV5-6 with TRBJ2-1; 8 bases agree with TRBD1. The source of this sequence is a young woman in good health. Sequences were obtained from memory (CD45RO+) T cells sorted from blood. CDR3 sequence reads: CASILEAGTGNNEQFF. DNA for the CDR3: TGTGCCAGCATCCTGGAAGCCGGGACAGGTAACAATGAGCAGTTCTTC.